Below, 18 T cell receptor beta chains from the same sample are listed, as sequenced in a study of shared clonotypes between healthy human individuals. The assay was immunoSEQ multiplex PCR, and TCRdb's table has in-frame clones only and misses some. The profile covers a few million clones, with roughly 93% appearing a single time and under 0.45% taken by the ten largest. Sequenced: naive CD4+ T cells from PBMCs. Noted subset: CD45RA+ positively selected. The receptor set was obtained from a man between 18 and 35 years old in good health. Some clones in this sample may be carry-over from other donors' samples.

This chain joins TRBV28 and TRBJ1-2; weak D call: TRBD1 (6 bases). This CDR3 contains 14 residues. Germline V gene lookup returns CDR1 MDHEN and CDR2 SYDVKM. Trimming left V 3 bases short and J 7 bases short, with 15 bases between. The CDR3 here is CASSFRQVRRGYTF. DNA of the CDR3: TGTGCCAGCAGTTTCAGACAGGTCCGGCGTGGCTACACCTTC.

The J gene is TRBJ1-1, the V gene TRBV18; D is ambiguous. Germline V gives CDR1 KGHSH, CDR2 LQKENI. Trimming took 1 base from V and 0 from J, leaving 3 bases between them. The length of the CDR3 is 13 residues. The CDR3 DNA sequence: TGTGCCAGCTCACCACAATTGAACACTGAAGCTTTCTTT. This encodes CASSPQLNTEAFF. The variable domain in full, with the rest retrieved from reference TRBV18 and TRBJ1-1, is NAGVMQNPRHLVRRRGQEARLRCSPMKGHSHVYWYRQLPEEGLKFMVYLQKENIIDESGMPKERFSAEFPKEGPSILRIQQVVRGDSAAYFCASSPQLNTEAFFGQGTRLTVV.

This clone was counted only a few times. V and J are TRBV5-1 and TRBJ1-5; D not resolved. The CDR3 contains 13 residues. Germline V lookup: CDR1 SGHRS, CDR2 YFSETQ. V was cut by 2 bases and J by 7 bases, with 10 bases left in between. As DNA, the CDR3 is TGCGCCAGCAGCTTTGATGGTGCCCAGCCCCAGCATTTT. Protein product: CASSFDGAQPQHF.

There are a few counts of this clone. The rearrangement links TRBV5-4 to TRBJ2-7, with 7 bases aligning to TRBD2. Germline CDR1 reads SGHNT; CDR2 reads YYREEE (reference sequence). This CDR3 region has 15 residues. Losses at the gene ends were 2 bases for V and 2 bases for J; bases not matched to a gene: 7. The CDR3 loop reads CASSLSQRGTYEQYF. CDR3 sequence (DNA): TGTGCCAGCAGCTTATCCCAGCGGGGAACCTACGAGCAGTACTTC. The variable domain in full, completed from reference TRBV5-4 and TRBJ2-7, reads ETGVTQSPTHLIKTRGQQVTLRCSSQSGHNTVSWYQQALGQGPQFIFQYYREEENGRGNFPPRFSGLQFPNYSSELNVNALELDDSALYLCASSLSQRGTYEQYFGPGTRLTVT.

In the case of this clone: Other DNA sequences in the sample encode the same CDR3. The V call is TRBV18, the J call TRBJ1-2; unclear D gene. The CDR3 sequence is 13 residues long. Trimming removed 3 bases from V and 3 bases from J, with 8 bases in between. Germline V gives CDR1 KGHSH, CDR2 LQKENI. CDR3 coding DNA: TGTGCCAGCTCACCCTTCCGGGACTATGGCTACACCTTC. This encodes CASSPFRDYGYTF.

The chain links TRBV7-9 to TRBJ1-2, with D perhaps TRBD1 (5 bases). The CDR3 runs 16 residues. CDR1 is SEHNR, CDR2 FQNEAQ, per germline (reference sequence). With 0 bases removed from V and 8 bases from J, the gap between germline ends came to 19 bases. CDR3 sequence reads: CASSLAGTARGGGYTF. In DNA, the CDR3 is TGTGCCAGCAGCTTAGCGGGCACGGCGAGGGGCGGGGGCTACACCTTC.

The CDR3 sequence: CATSKGLTGEEGENTEAFF. The CDR3 DNA is TGTGCCACCAGCAAGGGGTTGACAGGGGAAGAAGGAGAAAACACTGAAGCTTTCTTT. V usage is TRBV15 and J usage is TRBJ1-1, with TRBD1 matching over 8 bases. The CDR3 contains 19 residues. Germline V gene sequence: CDR1 LNHNV, CDR2 YYDKDF (reference sequence). The junction had 18 bases not matched to a gene; V was cut back by 4 bases and J by 2 bases. The entire variable domain, with the rest obtained from reference TRBV15 and TRBJ1-1, is as follows: DAMVIQNPRYQVTQFGKPVTLSCSQTLNHNVMYWYQQKSSQAPKLLFHYYDKDFNNEADTPDNFQSRRPNTSFCFLDIRSPGLGDTAMYLCATSKGLTGEEGENTEAFFGQGTRLTVV.

This clone showed up just once. The chain is built from TRBV7-2 and TRBJ2-5; D remains ambiguous. The CDR3 runs to 14 residues. Germline V gene sequence: CDR1 SGHTA, CDR2 FQGNSA. Trimming stripped 4 bases from V and 4 bases from J, with 13 bases between. DNA for the CDR3: TGTGCCAGCAGCTCATCCGGGCTCGGAGAGACCCAGTACTTC. Amino acid sequence: CASSSSGLGETQYF.

V and J are TRBV5-1 and TRBJ2-5, with D hard to call. The germline CDR1 and CDR2 sequences are SGHRS and YFSETQ. CDR3 length equals 15 residues. Trimming removed 0 bases from V and 2 bases from J, with 11 bases in between. The chain's CDR3 is CASSLGFRRQETQYF. The CDR3 DNA is TGCGCCAGCAGCTTGGGTTTTCGGAGACAAGAGACCCAGTACTTC. Complete variable domain (other parts from reference TRBV5-1 and TRBJ2-5): KAGVTQTPRYLIKTRGQQVTLSCSPISGHRSVSWYQQTPGQGLQFLFEYFSETQRNKGNFPGRFSGRQFSNSRSEMNVSTLELGDSALYLCASSLGFRRQETQYFGPGTRLLVL.

This chain links TRBV4-1 with TRBJ2-1; D remains ambiguous. The CDR3 loop spans 16 amino acids. CDR1 is MGHRA, CDR2 YSYEKL, per germline. The ends were cut back, 1 base at V and 7 bases at J, with 17 bases in the middle. In DNA, the CDR3 is TGCGCCAGCAGCCAAGCTTGGGGAATTCTTGTGAATGAGCAGTTCTTC. Its translation is CASSQAWGILVNEQFF.

There are a few counts of this clone. The chain carries TRBV10-3 and TRBJ2-1; 11 nucleotides match TRBD2. The CDR3 extends over 15 amino acids. Germline V CDR1 and CDR2: ENHRY, SYGVKD. V was pared by 6 bases and J by 7 bases, with 8 bases of the junction left unmatched. As DNA, the CDR3 is TGTGCCATCAGGGATAGCGGGAGGGCCGAAAATGAGCAGTTCTTC. This translates into CAIRDSGRAENEQFF.

CDR3 nucleotide sequence: TGTGCCAGCAGTCCACCGGGACGGACTCCTTACGAGCAGTACTTC. It is translated as CASSPPGRTPYEQYF. The chain recombines TRBV28 with TRBJ2-7; perhaps D is TRBD1 or TRBD2 (5 bases each). The CDR3 is 15 residues long. The germline V gene encodes CDR1 MDHEN and CDR2 SYDVKM. V was trimmed by 5 bases and J by 4 bases, leaving 18 bases between them.

The chain joins TRBV7-9 to TRBJ2-3, with no clear D. V lost 3 bases and J 4 bases, leaving 5 bases between the germline ends. This CDR3 has 12 residues. The germline V gene encodes CDR1 SEHNR and CDR2 FQNEAQ (reference sequence). The CDR3 region has the DNA TGTGCCAGCAGCTTTGTTTCAGATACGCAGTATTTT. Amino acids: CASSFVSDTQYF.

J is TRBJ2-2 and V is TRBV5-4; D is perhaps TRBD2 (6 bases). The V and J ends lost 4 bases and 4 bases respectively, with 14 bases between them. The CDR3 is 15 residues long. Per the germline V gene, CDR1 is SGHNT and CDR2 is YYREEE (reference sequence). DNA of the CDR3: TGTGCCAGCAGCCTCGACGGGAGATCCACCGGGGAGCTGTTTTTT. Residues: CASSLDGRSTGELFF.

The chain joins TRBV28 to TRBJ1-6; TRBD1 is a possible D gene (5 bases). The CDR3 totals 15 residues. The V end was cut by 9 bases, the J end by 11 bases, with 23 bases between. Germline V gene sequence: CDR1 MDHEN, CDR2 SYDVKM. As DNA, the CDR3 is TGTGCCAGTGCTGGACCGGGGCCTGGCATTCCACCCCTCCACTTT. Protein sequence: CASAGPGPGIPPLHF.

This chain links TRBV5-1 with TRBJ2-7; 7 bases are a match to TRBD1. Germline-derived CDR1 and CDR2 are SGHRS and YFSETQ. V gave up 7 bases and J gave up 0 bases; unmatched junction bases: 7. This CDR3 contains 14 residues. The CDR3 spells CASGPGQSSYEQYF. CDR3 DNA sequence: TGCGCCAGCGGGCCGGGACAGAGCTCCTACGAGCAGTACTTC.

Remarks on this clone: Other DNA sequences within the sample encode an identical CDR3. The rearrangement links TRBV20-1 to TRBJ2-5; D is unresolved. Germline V gene sequence: CDR1 DFQATT, CDR2 SNEGSKA (reference sequence). V lost 1 base and J lost 5, with 5 bases in between. This CDR3 region has 11 residues. For the CDR3, the DNA is TGCAGTGCTAGAGGCTGGGAGACCCAGTACTTC. Amino acid sequence: CSARGWETQYF.

The chain recombines TRBV11-2 with TRBJ2-3; tentatively, D is TRBD1 (6 bases). Trimming pared 5 bases from V and 0 bases from J, leaving 15 bases between. The CDR3 consists of 16 residues. Germline CDR1 and CDR2: SGHAT and FQNNGV. The chain's CDR3 is CASSPRGGESTDTQYF. The CDR3 DNA is TGTGCCAGCAGCCCCCGAGGGGGAGAGAGCACAGATACGCAGTATTTT.